The 11 T cell receptor beta chains listed next were all sequenced from one sample in a study of blood T cell repertoires in COVID-19. Measured with immunoSEQ multiplex PCR; TCRdb has only the in-frame clones, and not every one. The sample yields over 70,000 clones, about 80% seen once. The sample comprised peripheral blood. The receptors originated from a man aged 25-45 years with COVID-19, enrolled during active disease.

This chain connects TRBV19 to TRBJ1-1; the match to TRBD1 covers 7 bases. Trimming took 6 bases from V and 7 from J; bases not matched to a gene: 14. The germline gives CDR1 LNHDA, CDR2 SQIVND (reference sequence). The CDR3 sequence is 15 residues long. CDR3 amino acids: CASRVGTVTSGEAFF. The CDR3 DNA reads as TGTGCCAGTAGGGTAGGGACAGTCACATCAGGTGAAGCTTTCTTT.

The V call is TRBV30, the J call TRBJ2-5, with TRBD1 matching 8 bases. Losses at the gene ends were 5 bases for V and 5 bases for J; bases not matched to a gene: 7. The germline CDR1 and CDR2 sequences are GTSNPN and SVGIG (reference sequence). The CDR3 consists of 13 residues. The CDR3: CAWDRGSRETQYF. As DNA, the CDR3 is TGTGCCTGGGACAGGGGAAGCAGGGAGACCCAGTACTTC.

The chain joins TRBV6-5 to TRBJ2-2, with D unresolved. The CDR3 is made up of 11 amino acids. Trimming took 6 bases from V and 7 from J, leaving 6 bases between them. Germline CDR1 and CDR2: MNHEY and SVGAGI. The chain's CDR3 is CASRESGELFF. The DNA of the CDR3 is TGTGCCAGCAGGGAGAGCGGGGAGCTGTTTTTT.

The chain recombines TRBV10-3 with TRBJ1-2; D unclear. This CDR3 is 13 amino acids long. Germline CDR1 ENHRY, CDR2 SYGVKD. V was pared by 10 bases and J by 8 bases, with 20 bases between. The CDR3 nucleotides are TGTGCCAGCGGAGAAGAAATGGGTGGCGGCTACACCTTC. Its protein product is CASGEEMGGGYTF.

This clone was observed once. The chain recombines TRBV3-1 (or the pseudogene TRBV3-2) with TRBJ2-3; 11 nucleotides agree with TRBD2. The junction had 5 bases not matched to a gene; V was cut back by 8 bases and J by 4 bases. The CDR3 covers 14 residues. In germline, CDR1 is LGHDT, CDR2 YNNKEL (reference sequence). CDR3 DNA sequence: TGTGCCAGCGGACTAGCGGGCGGGTCAGATACGCAGTATTTT. Protein product: CASGLAGGSDTQYF.

This clone was seen more than once but under ten times. The V and J genes are TRBV19 and TRBJ2-5, with a weak D call TRBD1 (6 bases). CDR3 length equals 15 residues. CDR1 is LNHDA, CDR2 SQIVND, per germline (reference sequence). The V and J ends lost 5 bases and 7 bases respectively, with 20 bases between them. The CDR3 here is CASSDPGHSKGTQYF. The CDR3, as DNA: TGTGCCAGTAGTGACCCGGGACACTCTAAAGGGACCCAGTACTTC.

The chain is built from TRBV4-2 and TRBJ2-1; 9 bases agree with TRBD1. The CDR3 totals 16 residues. V shed 0 bases, J shed 9 bases, and the junction held 9 bases outside the gene matches. Germline-derived CDR1 and CDR2 are LGHNA and YNFKEQ. The DNA for the CDR3 is TGTGCCAGCAGCCAAGAATGGACGGGACAGGGCGTTGAGCAGTTCTTC. Translating gives CASSQEWTGQGVEQFF.

The chain is built from TRBV27 and TRBJ1-1; TRBD1 is a possible D gene (5 bases). Trimming left V 2 bases short and J 5 bases short, with 15 bases between. CDR1 MNHEY and CDR2 SMNVEV come from the germline V gene (reference sequence). The CDR3 loop spans 15 amino acids. CDR3 nucleotide sequence: TGTGCCAGCAGTTTAGGGGCCTCTGGAGGGACTGAAGCTTTCTTT. It encodes CASSLGASGGTEAFF.

The chain employs TRBV24-1 and TRBJ2-5; D remains ambiguous. Between the trimmed V and J ends, which lost 3 bases and 4 bases, there was a span of 2 bases. This CDR3 region has 11 residues. CDR1 KGHDR and CDR2 SFDVKD come from the germline V gene. The CDR3 loop is CATSDRETQYF. In DNA, the CDR3 is TGTGCCACCAGTGATCGAGAGACCCAGTACTTC.

This clone has a single count. This rearrangement joins TRBV2 to TRBJ1-1; the D gene is possibly TRBD1 (5 bases). The CDR3 is 13 residues long. Germline values: CDR1 SNHLY, CDR2 FYNNEI. Trimming took off 6 bases at V and 4 bases at J, with 12 bases between the two ends. CDR3 DNA: TGTGCCAGCAGCCGACAGAGGTCCACTGAAGCTTTCTTT. Amino acids: CASSRQRSTEAFF.

The chain couples TRBV19 to TRBJ2-1; D call uncertain. The CDR3 is made up of 12 amino acids. Per germline, CDR1 LNHDA and CDR2 SQIVND (reference sequence). Trimming removed 4 bases from V and 1 base from J, with 2 bases in between. In DNA form, the CDR3 reads TGTGCCAGTAGTACGTCCTACAATGAGCAGTTCTTC. Translation: CASSTSYNEQFF.